The source of this T cell receptor (beta chain) is a study of beta chain features in type 1 diabetes. Study findings and constraints: Cells carrying high TCR expression could end up over-represented when cDNA is sequenced. For Type 1 diabetes patients, all four CD4+ subsets carried TCRB CDR3s that were moderately but significantly shorter.

Germline V gene data show CDR1 as SGHAT and CDR2 as FQDESV (reference sequence). The CDR3 covers 17 residues. Unmatched junction bases numbered 16, after V lost 7 bases and J lost 5 bases. A word on this clone: Its antigen remains unidentified.

Since all of the isolated RNA was reverse transcribed, expressed TCRB transcripts were what got sequenced. The assay was immunoSEQ multiplex PCR, and TCRdb's table has in-frame clones only and misses some. The sample carries 550,000 to 850,000 clones, roughly 13% recorded once. The chain has TRBV11-1 and TRBJ2-1; 8 bases fit TRBD2. The receptor was isolated from a man aged 18 to 29 with type 1 diabetes. Material for sequencing was naive CD4+ T cells from blood. CDR3 nucleotide sequence: TGTGCCAGCACCCAGGCGGGGGGCGCAGTCAAAAACAATGAGCAGTTCTTC. Amino acid sequence: CASTQAGGAVKNNEQFF.